A single sample is the source of the 25 T cell receptor beta chains below, sequenced in a study of synovial regulatory T cells in juvenile arthritis. Repertoires were generated with immunoSEQ multiplex PCR, while TCRdb's copy carries only in-frame clones and drops some. Its table lists approximately 9,900 clones. Material for sequencing was Treg cells from blood. Sample subset: remaining (HLA-DR-negative) circulating blood Treg cells. These receptors all come from a donor younger than 30 with juvenile idiopathic arthritis.

The chain combines TRBV15 with TRBJ1-2; TCRdb names TRBD1, which stays unverified in the absence of DNA. Germline CDR1 and CDR2: LNHNV and YYDKDF (reference sequence). CDR3 size: 17 residues. No DNA is listed. The CDR3 reads CATSRDYNPDRVGGYTF. Full variable domain (outside the CDR3, taken from reference TRBV15 and TRBJ1-2): DAMVIQNPRYQVTQFGKPVTLSCSQTLNHNVMYWYQQKSSQAPKLLFHYYDKDFNNEADTPDNFQSRRPNTSFCFLDIRSPGLGDTAMYLCATSRDYNPDRVGGYTFGSGTRLTVV.

J is TRBJ2-5 and V is TRBV18. Germline CDR1 is KGHSH and CDR2 is LQKENI. This CDR3 has 18 residues. The DNA is unrecorded. The CDR3: CASSPPLEYWGAQETQYF.

This chain uses TRBV30 with TRBJ2-2; TCRdb reports TRBD2, a call that lacks DNA to check it against. CDR1 is GTSNPN and CDR2 is SVGIG in the germline V gene (reference sequence). This CDR3 is 15 amino acids long. No DNA accompanies this entry. CDR3 in amino acids: CAWKYGGANTGELFF.

This sequence joins TRBV11-1 and TRBJ2-1; the TRBD2 assignment by TCRdb is unverifiable without DNA. This CDR3 contains 14 residues. The entry carries no DNA sequence. Germline V gene lookup returns CDR1 SGHAT and CDR2 FQDESV (reference sequence). CDR3 amino acids: CASRSSGRYNEQFF. The complete variable domain, with remaining parts taken from reference TRBV11-1 and TRBJ2-1, reads EAEVAQSPRYKITEKSQAVAFWCDPISGHATLYWYRQILGQGPELLVQFQDESVVDDSQLPKDRFSAERLKGVDSTLKIQPAELGDSAMYLCASRSSGRYNEQFFGPGTRLTVL.

This chain's CDR3 is CASSPRQGAGGYTF. This chain uses TRBV28 with TRBJ1-2; the TCRdb call, TRBD1, lacks DNA for checking. The germline V gene encodes CDR1 MDHEN and CDR2 SYDVKM. This CDR3 has 14 residues. No nucleotide data were recorded.

The genes are TRBV7-3 and TRBJ2-2; lacking DNA, the TRBD2 call made by TCRdb goes unchecked. The CDR3 has 15 residues. No DNA sequence was recorded. Germline lookup yields CDR1 SGHTA and CDR2 FQGTGA. CDR3: CASSLSSGRTGELFF.

The J gene is TRBJ1-1, the V gene TRBV7-3. There are 13 residues in the CDR3. The nucleotide record is missing. CDR1 and CDR2 from the germline V gene are SGHTA and FQGTGA. CDR3 residues: CASSLEGNTEAFF.

The gene calls are TRBV5-6 and TRBJ1-1. This CDR3 spans 15 amino acids. No DNA appears here. Germline assignment: CDR1 SGHDT and CDR2 YYEEEE. The CDR3: CASSLGPLANTEAFF.

The V and J genes are TRBV5-1 and TRBJ1-1; TCRdb's assignment of TRBD1 cannot be checked, as there is no DNA. CDR3 size: 13 residues. There is no recorded DNA. Germline loops: CDR1 SGHRS, CDR2 YFSETQ. The CDR3 sequence is CASSLGSSTEAFF.

This chain connects TRBV6-5 to TRBJ1-2; TCRdb picks TRBD1, but there is no DNA to check that call. The CDR3 loop spans 15 amino acids. No nucleotide data were recorded. Germline-derived CDR1 and CDR2 are MNHEY and SVGAGI. The CDR3 sequence: CASSFQGQGAHGYTF.

The chain uses TRBV5-6 and TRBJ1-1. Germline lookup yields CDR1 SGHDT and CDR2 YYEEEE. The CDR3 is 14 residues long. No DNA sequence is on record. CDR3 loop: CASSLRVMNTEAFF.

J is TRBJ2-5 and V is TRBV6-5; absent DNA, TCRdb's TRBD2 call cannot be checked. Germline CDR1 and CDR2: MNHEY and SVGAGI. This CDR3 comprises 14 residues. No nucleotide data were recorded. The CDR3 spells CASSYGVYQETQYF.

The rearrangement links TRBV9 to TRBJ1-1; TCRdb's D gene call, TRBD1, goes unchecked for lack of DNA. Germline CDR1 SGDLS, CDR2 YYNGEE. The length of the CDR3 is 20 residues. This entry has no DNA. The CDR3 is CASSGRQMGTDHPGGTEAFF.

This chain joins TRBV10-3 and TRBJ2-7; checking the TCRdb D call of TRBD1 is not possible without DNA. Germline V lookup: CDR1 ENHRY, CDR2 SYGVKD. This CDR3 has 15 amino acids. No DNA was logged. The CDR3 protein is CAIREGGQGTYEQYF.

The chain has TRBV4-3 and TRBJ2-5; the D call from TCRdb, TRBD1, cannot be confirmed without DNA. The CDR3 loop spans 16 amino acids. DNA was not recorded. Germline CDR1 reads LGHNA; CDR2 reads YSLEER. Here the CDR3 reads CASSQEHWGQQETQYF.

The J gene is TRBJ2-5, the V gene TRBV7-9; TCRdb selects TRBD1, and the lack of DNA leaves this call unchecked. CDR1 and CDR2 (germline): SEHNR, FQNEAQ (reference sequence). The CDR3 has 15 amino acids. No DNA appears here. The CDR3 reads CASSLFPGQQETQYF.

This rearrangement joins TRBV12-5 to TRBJ2-1; TCRdb outputs TRBD1, but without DNA this stays unchecked. This CDR3 contains 13 residues. DNA is not on record. Germline V lookup: CDR1 LGHNT, CDR2 FRNRAP. CDR3 protein: CASGHPGGGEQFF.

This CDR3 is CASSLARGALGTQYF. The genes are TRBV13 and TRBJ2-5; TCRdb reports TRBD1, a call that lacks DNA to check it against. The CDR3 totals 15 residues. No DNA is given. Germline V gives CDR1 PRHDT, CDR2 FYEKMQ (reference sequence).

The chain combines TRBV7-4 with TRBJ1-4; TCRdb's D call, TRBD1, is unchecked because there is no DNA. The CDR3 extends over 14 amino acids. No DNA is given. Looked up from germline, CDR1 is SGHVT and CDR2 is SQSDAQ. CDR3 residues: CASSLTGFNEKLFF. The complete variable domain, with remaining parts taken from reference TRBV7-4 and TRBJ1-4, reads GAGVSQSPRYKVAKRGRDVALRCDSISGHVTLYWYRQTLGQGSEVLTYSQSDAQRDKSGRPSGRFSAERPERSVSTLKIQRTEQGDSAVYLCASSLTGFNEKLFFGSGTQLSVL.

The rearrangement links TRBV5-1 to TRBJ1-3; lacking DNA, the TRBD1 call made by TCRdb goes unchecked. This CDR3 has 15 amino acids. There is no recorded DNA. Germline V gene data show CDR1 as SGHRS and CDR2 as YFSETQ. The CDR3 region is CASSSGTGARNTIYF.

CDR3 amino acids: CASSLSGRKTQYF. The chain has TRBV7-3 and TRBJ2-5; TCRdb indicates TRBD2, and absent DNA this call remains unverified. This CDR3 is built from 13 residues. DNA was not recorded. From germline, CDR1 is SGHTA and CDR2 FQGTGA.

The chain combines TRBV7-2 with TRBJ1-1; as DNA is missing, the TRBD1 call by TCRdb cannot be tested. The CDR3 extends over 14 amino acids. No DNA is recorded. The V gene's germline CDR1 is SGHTA and CDR2 FQGNSA. The CDR3 region is CASSRRQGSTEAFF.

V gene TRBV6-5 combines with J gene TRBJ2-1; TCRdb selects TRBD1, and the lack of DNA leaves this call unchecked. The CDR3 extends over 15 amino acids. No DNA was logged. Germline lookup yields CDR1 MNHEY and CDR2 SVGAGI. CDR3 amino acids: CASRGGQGVRNEQFF.

The chain couples TRBV5-6 to TRBJ2-7; there is no DNA to check the TCRdb D call of TRBD1. Germline V lookup: CDR1 SGHDT, CDR2 YYEEEE. CDR3 length equals 15 residues. No DNA sequence was recorded. The CDR3 loop is CASSLGQGRFYEQYF.

V gene TRBV19 combines with J gene TRBJ2-1; the D call of TRBD2 rests on TCRdb alone, since no DNA is present to check it. The CDR3 sequence is 18 residues long. No DNA sequence is on record. The germline V gene encodes CDR1 LNHDA and CDR2 SQIVND (reference sequence). The CDR3 protein is CASSMALGLAGGGIEQFF.